Listed below are T cell receptor beta chains from one sample, sequenced in a study of blood T cell repertoires in COVID-19. Clones were read by immunoSEQ multiplex PCR, and TCRdb kept only the in-frame ones, dropping some. The table shows under 300,000 clones, with around 90% occurring only once. Sequenced sample: PBMCs or T cells enriched from blood (not recorded which). The receptors derive from a human donor in a cohort exposed to, infected with or recovered from COVID-19 (not recorded which). The donor label of this sample is uncertain. The CDR3 runs from the conserved cysteine through the conserved F or W. The order of the fields is CDR3 length, J gene, V gene, CDR3 protein.

>14|TRBJ1-4|TRBV13
CASSFRQDNEKLFF
>16|TRBJ1-3|TRBV7-9
CASSLGWGGTGNTIYF
>15|TRBJ1-1|TRBV7-9
CASSLGFQGNTEAFF
>12|TRBJ2-7|TRBV2
CASGDRSYEQYF
>16|TRBJ1-5|TRBV13
CASSLGGVPGNQPQHF
>13|TRBJ1-1|TRBV19
CASSIQGAAEAFF
>12|TRBJ1-1|TRBV29-1
CSVDREPAEAFF
>13|TRBJ1-5|TRBV18
CASSLQKSQPQHF
>15|TRBJ1-1|TRBV10-2
CASSEFRDRGRRAFF
>15|TRBJ2-1|TRBV7-3
CASSLWGGSYNEQFF
>11|TRBJ2-2|TRBV10-1
CASTNTGELFF